The T cell receptor (beta chain) under discussion was sequenced for a study of blood T cell dynamics during melanoma immunotherapy. Whole-study results and caveats: Unlike progressors, later disease-control patients had W3 repertoires gaining clonality or diversity.

CDR1 and CDR2 from the germline V gene are MDHEN and SYDVKM. CDR3 length equals 14 residues. The junction had 9 bases not matched to a gene; V was cut back by 4 bases and J by 7 bases. Assay: immunoSEQ multiplex PCR; the TCRdb copy retains only in-frame clones and omits some. The sample contains over 12,000 clones, roughly 85% of which appear only once. Time point reported: week 3, after first cycle of checkpoint inhibitor. As concerns this clone: What it recognizes is unknown.

The sample consisted of blood, taken from a patient treated with checkpoint blockade. The chain has TRBV28 and TRBJ1-2; 7 nucleotides line up with TRBD1. This sequence was found in a human donor with melanoma. In DNA, the CDR3 is TGTGCCAGCAGTTACCCGGGACAGCTGAGTGGCTACACCTTC. Protein sequence: CASSYPGQLSGYTF.